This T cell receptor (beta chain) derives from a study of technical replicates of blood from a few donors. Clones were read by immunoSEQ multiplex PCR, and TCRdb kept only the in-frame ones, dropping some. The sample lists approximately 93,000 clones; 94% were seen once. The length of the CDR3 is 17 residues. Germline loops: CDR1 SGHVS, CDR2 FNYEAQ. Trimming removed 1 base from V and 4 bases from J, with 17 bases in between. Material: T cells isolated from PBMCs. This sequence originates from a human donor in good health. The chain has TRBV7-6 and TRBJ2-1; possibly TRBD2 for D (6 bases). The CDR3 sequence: CASSLGLGGASYNEQFF. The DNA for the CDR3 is TGTGCCAGCAGCTTAGGACTGGGCGGGGCCTCATACAATGAGCAGTTCTTC.